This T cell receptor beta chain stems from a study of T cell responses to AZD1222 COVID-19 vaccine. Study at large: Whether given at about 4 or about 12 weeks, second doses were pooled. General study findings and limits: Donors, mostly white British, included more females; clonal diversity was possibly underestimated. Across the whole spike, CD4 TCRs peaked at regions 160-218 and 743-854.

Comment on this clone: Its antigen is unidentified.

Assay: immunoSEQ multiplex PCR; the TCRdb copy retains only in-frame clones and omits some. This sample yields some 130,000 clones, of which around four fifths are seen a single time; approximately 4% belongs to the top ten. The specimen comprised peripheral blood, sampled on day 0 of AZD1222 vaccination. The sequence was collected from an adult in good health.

The CDR3 DNA sequence: TGTGCCAGCATATCTTCGCTGGAGAGGTACGCAGGTAGCAATCAGCCCCAGCATTTT. It translates to CASISSLERYAGSNQPQHF. The rearrangement joins TRBV28 to TRBJ1-5, with D unclear. Deletions cut 7 bases from V and 0 bases from J, with 25 bases between. CDR3 length equals 19 residues. Germline lookup yields CDR1 MDHEN and CDR2 SYDVKM.